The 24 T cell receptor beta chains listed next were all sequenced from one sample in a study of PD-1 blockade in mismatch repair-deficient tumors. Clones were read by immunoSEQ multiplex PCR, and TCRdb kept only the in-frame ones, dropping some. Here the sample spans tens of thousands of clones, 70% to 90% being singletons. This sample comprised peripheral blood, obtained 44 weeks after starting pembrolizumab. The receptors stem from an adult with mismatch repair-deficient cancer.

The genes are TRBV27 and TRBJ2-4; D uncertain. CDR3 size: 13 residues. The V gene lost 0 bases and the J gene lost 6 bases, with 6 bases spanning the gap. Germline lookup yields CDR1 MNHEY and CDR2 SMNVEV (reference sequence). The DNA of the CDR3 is TGTGCCAGCAGTTTATCTCGGGTAAACATTCAGTACTTC. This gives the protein CASSLSRVNIQYF.

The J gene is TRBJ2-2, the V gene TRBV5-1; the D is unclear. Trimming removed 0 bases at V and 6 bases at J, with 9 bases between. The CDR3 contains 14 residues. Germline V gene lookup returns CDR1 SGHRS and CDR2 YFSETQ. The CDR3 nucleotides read TGCGCCAGCAGCTTGGTTTTTGACGCCGGGGAGCTGTTTTTT. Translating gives CASSLVFDAGELFF.

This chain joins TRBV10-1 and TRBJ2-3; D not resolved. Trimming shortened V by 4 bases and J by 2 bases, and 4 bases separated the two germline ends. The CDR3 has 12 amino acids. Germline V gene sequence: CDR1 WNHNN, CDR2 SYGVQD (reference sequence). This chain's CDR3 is CASSVDTDTQYF. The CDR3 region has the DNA TGCGCCAGCAGTGTAGACACAGATACGCAGTATTTT.

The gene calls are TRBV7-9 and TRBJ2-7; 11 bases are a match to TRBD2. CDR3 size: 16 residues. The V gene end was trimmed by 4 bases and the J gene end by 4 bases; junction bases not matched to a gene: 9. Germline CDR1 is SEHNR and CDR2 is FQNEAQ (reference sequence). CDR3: CASSSPGTSGVYEQYF. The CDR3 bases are TGTGCCAGCAGCTCACCCGGGACTAGCGGTGTATACGAGCAGTACTTC.

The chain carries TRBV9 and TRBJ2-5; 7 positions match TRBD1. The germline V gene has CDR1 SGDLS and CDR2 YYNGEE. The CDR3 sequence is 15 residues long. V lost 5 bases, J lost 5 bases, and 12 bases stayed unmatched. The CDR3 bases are TGTGCCAGCAGTATTGGGACAGCCGGTGTTGAGACCCAGTACTTC. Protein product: CASSIGTAGVETQYF.

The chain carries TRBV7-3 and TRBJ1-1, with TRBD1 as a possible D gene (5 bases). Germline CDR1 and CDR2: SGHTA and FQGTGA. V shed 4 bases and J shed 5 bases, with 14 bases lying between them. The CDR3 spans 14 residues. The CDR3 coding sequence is TGTGCCAGCAGCTCCGTAGGGGCGGGGACTGAAGCTTTCTTT. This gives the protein CASSSVGAGTEAFF.

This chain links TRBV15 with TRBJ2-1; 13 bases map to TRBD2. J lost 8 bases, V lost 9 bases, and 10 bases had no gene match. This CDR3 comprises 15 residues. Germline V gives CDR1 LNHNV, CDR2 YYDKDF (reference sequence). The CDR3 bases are TGTGCCACTAAAAGACTAGCGGGAGGTGTCGATGAGCAGTTCTTC. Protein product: CATKRLAGGVDEQFF.

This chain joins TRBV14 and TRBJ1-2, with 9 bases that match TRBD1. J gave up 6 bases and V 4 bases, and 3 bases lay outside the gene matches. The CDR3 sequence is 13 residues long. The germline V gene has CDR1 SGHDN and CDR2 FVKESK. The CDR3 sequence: CASSPRTGDGYTF. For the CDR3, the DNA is TGTGCCAGCAGCCCCCGGACAGGGGATGGCTACACCTTC.

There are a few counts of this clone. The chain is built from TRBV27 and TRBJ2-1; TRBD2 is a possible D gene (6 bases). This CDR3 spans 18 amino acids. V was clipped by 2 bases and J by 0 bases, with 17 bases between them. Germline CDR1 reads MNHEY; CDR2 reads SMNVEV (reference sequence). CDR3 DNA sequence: TGTGCCAGCAGTTTAATGGGAGGCTCATTGAGCTCCTACAATGAGCAGTTCTTC. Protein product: CASSLMGGSLSSYNEQFF.

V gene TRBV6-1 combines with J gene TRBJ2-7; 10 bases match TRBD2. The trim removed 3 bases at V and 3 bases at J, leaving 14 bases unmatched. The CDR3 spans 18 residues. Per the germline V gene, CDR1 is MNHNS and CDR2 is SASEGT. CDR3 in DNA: TGTGCCAGCAGTGAGCGCCATTCAGCGGGAGGGCCCGGCTACGAGCAGTACTTC. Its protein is CASSERHSAGGPGYEQYF.

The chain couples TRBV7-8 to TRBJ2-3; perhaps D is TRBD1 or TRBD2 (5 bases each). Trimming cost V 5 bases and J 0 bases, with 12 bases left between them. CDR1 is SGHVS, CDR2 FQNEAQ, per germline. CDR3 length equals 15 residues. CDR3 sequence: CASSKGTYSTDTQYF. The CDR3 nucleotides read TGTGCCAGCAGCAAAGGGACGTACAGCACAGATACGCAGTATTTT. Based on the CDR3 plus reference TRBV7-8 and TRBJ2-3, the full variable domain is GAGVSQSPRYKVAKRGQDVALRCDPISGHVSLFWYQQALGQGPEFLTYFQNEAQLDKSGLPSDRFFAERPEGSVSTLKIQRTQQEDSAVYLCASSKGTYSTDTQYFGPGTRLTVL.

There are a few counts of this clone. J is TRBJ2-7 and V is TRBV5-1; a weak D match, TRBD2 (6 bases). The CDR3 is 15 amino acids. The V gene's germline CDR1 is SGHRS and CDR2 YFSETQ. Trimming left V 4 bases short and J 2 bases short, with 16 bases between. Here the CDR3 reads CASSPRGAGTYEQYF. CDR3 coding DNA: TGCGCCAGCAGCCCCCGGGGAGCGGGTACCTACGAGCAGTACTTC.

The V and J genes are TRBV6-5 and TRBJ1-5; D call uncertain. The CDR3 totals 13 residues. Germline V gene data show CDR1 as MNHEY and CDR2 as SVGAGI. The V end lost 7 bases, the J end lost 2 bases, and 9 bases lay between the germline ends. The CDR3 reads CASTNTRNQPQHF. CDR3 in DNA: TGTGCCAGCACCAACACACGCAATCAGCCCCAGCATTTT.

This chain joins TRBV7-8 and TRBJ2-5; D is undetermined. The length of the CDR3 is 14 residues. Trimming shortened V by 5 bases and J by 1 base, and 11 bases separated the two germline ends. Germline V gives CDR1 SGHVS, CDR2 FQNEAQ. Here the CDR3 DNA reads TGTGCCAGCAGCCAAAGGATGCTCCAAGAGACCCAGTACTTC. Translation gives CASSQRMLQETQYF.

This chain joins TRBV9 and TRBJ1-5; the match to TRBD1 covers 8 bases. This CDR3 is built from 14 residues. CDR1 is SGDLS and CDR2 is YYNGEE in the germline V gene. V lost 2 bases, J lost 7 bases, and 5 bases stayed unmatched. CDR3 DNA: TGTGCCAGCAGCGTTACAGGGGGGGTACAGCCCCAGCATTTT. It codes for CASSVTGGVQPQHF.

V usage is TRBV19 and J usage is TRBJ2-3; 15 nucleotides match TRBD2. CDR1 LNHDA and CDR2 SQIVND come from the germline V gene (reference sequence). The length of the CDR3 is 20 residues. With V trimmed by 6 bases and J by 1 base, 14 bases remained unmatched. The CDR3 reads CASRPKPGLAGGWGTDTQYF. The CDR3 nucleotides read TGTGCCAGTAGACCGAAACCGGGACTAGCGGGAGGTTGGGGCACAGATACGCAGTATTTT.

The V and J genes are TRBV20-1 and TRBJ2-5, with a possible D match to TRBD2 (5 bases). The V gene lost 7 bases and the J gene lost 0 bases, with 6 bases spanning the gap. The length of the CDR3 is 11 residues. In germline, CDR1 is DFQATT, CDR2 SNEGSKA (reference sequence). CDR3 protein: CSGTHQETQYF. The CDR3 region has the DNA TGCAGTGGGACTCACCAAGAGACCCAGTACTTC.

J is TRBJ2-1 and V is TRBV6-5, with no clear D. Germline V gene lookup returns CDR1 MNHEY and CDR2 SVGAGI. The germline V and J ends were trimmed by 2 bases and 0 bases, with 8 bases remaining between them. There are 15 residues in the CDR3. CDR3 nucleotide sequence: TGTGCCAGCAGTTACACCCCGGTCTCCTACAATGAGCAGTTCTTC. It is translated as CASSYTPVSYNEQFF.

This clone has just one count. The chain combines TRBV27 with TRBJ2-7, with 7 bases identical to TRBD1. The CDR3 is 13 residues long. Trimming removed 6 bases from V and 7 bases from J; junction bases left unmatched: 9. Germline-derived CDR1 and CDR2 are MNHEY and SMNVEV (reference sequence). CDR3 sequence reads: CASSLGPGGEQYF. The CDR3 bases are TGTGCCAGCAGCCTCGGGCCAGGGGGTGAGCAGTACTTC.

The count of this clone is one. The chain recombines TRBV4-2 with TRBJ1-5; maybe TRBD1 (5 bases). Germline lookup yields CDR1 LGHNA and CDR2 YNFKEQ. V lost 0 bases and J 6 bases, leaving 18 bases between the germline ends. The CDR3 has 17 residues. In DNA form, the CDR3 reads TGTGCCAGCAGCCAAGAACCAGGGCTTAGGGTAAGTCAGCCCCAGCATTTT. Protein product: CASSQEPGLRVSQPQHF.

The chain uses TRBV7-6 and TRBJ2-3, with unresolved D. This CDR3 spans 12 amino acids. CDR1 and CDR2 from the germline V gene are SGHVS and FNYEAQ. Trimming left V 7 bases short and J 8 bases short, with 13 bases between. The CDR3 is CASTDLAGTQYF. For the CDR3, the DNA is TGTGCCAGCACCGACCTCGCCGGTACGCAGTATTTT. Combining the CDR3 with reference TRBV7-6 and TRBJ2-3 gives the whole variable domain GAGVSQSPRYKVTKRGQDVALRCDPISGHVSLYWYRQALGQGPEFLTYFNYEAQQDKSGLPNDRFSAERPEGSISTLTIQRTEQRDSAMYRCASTDLAGTQYFGPGTRLTVL.

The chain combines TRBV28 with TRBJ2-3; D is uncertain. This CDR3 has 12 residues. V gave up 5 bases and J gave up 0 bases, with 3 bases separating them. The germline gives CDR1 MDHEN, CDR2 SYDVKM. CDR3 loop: CASSMSTDTQYF. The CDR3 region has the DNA TGTGCCAGCAGTATGAGCACAGATACGCAGTATTTT. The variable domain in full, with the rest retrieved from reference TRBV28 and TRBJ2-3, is DVKVTQSSRYLVKRTGEKVFLECVQDMDHENMFWYRQDPGLGLRLIYFSYDVKMKEKGDIPEGYSVSREKKERFSLILESASTNQTSMYLCASSMSTDTQYFGPGTRLTVL.

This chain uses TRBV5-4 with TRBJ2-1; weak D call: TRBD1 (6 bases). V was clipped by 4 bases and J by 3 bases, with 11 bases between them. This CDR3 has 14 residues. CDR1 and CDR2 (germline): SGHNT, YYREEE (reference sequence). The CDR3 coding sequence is TGTGCCAGCAGCCCGCAGGGGATCTACAATGAGCAGTTCTTC. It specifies CASSPQGIYNEQFF.

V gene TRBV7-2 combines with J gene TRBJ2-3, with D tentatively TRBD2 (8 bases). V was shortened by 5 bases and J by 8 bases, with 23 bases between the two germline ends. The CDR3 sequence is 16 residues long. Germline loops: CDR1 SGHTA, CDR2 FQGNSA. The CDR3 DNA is TGTGCCAGCAGCCAGGGGGGCGCGGGAGGCCGTGGTACGCAGTATTTT. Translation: CASSQGGAGGRGTQYF.